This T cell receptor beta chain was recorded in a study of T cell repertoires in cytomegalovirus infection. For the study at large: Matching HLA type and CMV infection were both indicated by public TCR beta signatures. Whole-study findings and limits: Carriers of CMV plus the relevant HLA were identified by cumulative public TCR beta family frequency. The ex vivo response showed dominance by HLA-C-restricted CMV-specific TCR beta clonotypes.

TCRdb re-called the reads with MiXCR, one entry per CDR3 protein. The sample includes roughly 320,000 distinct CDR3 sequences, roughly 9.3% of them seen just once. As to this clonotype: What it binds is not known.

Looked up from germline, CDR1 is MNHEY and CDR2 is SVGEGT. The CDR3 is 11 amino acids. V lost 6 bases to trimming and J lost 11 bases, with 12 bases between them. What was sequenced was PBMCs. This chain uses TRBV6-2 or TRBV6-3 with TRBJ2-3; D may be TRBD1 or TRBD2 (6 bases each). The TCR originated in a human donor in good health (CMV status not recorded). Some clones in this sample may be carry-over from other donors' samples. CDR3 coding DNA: TGTGCCAGCAGAGGGGGGAGAATGCAGTATTTT. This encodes CASRGGRMQYF.